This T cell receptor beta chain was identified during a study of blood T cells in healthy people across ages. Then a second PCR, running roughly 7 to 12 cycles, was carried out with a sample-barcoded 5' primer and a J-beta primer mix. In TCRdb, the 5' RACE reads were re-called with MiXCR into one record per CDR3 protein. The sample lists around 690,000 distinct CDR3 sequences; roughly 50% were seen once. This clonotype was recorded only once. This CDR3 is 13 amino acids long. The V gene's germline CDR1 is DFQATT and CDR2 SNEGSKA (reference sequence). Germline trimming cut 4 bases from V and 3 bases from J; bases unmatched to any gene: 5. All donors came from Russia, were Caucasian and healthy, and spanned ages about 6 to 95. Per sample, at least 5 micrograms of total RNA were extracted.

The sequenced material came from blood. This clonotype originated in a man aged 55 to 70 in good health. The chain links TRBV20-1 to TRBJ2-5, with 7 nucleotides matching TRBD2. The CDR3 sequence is CSAKGTKKETQYF. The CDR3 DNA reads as TGCAGTGCTAAAGGGACTAAAAAAGAGACCCAGTACTTC.